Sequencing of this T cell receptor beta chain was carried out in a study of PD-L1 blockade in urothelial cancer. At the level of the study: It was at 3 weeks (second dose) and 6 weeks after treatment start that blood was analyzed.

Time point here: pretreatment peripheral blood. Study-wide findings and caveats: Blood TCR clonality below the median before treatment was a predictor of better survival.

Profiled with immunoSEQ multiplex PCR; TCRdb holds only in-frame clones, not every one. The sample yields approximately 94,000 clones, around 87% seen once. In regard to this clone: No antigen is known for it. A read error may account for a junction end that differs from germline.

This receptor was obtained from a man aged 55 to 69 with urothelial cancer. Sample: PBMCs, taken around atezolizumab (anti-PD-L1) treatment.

The CDR3 region is CASSFSARTSGSRSYNEQFF. CDR3 DNA: TGTGCTAGCAGCTTTTCCGCCAGGACTAGCGGGAGTCGATCCTACAATGAGCAGTTCTTC. The chain couples TRBV7-7 to TRBJ2-1; TRBD2 matches at 13 bases. This CDR3 spans 20 amino acids. Per germline, CDR1 SSHAT and CDR2 FNYEAQ (reference sequence).